This T cell receptor (beta chain) was recovered during a study of Graves' ophthalmopathy and Graves' hyperthyroidism. This clonotype was observed a handful of times. The target antigen is unknown. Per the germline V gene, CDR1 is SGDLS and CDR2 is YYNGEE. The CDR3 sequence is 15 residues long. With 4 bases clipped from V and 3 bases from J, the junction kept 7 bases outside the gene matches. Other autoimmune diseases, uncontrolled infections, pregnancy or lactation led to the exclusion of patients. A diagnosis was made from clinical symptoms together with serum thyroxine, TRAb, thyroid ultrasound and orbital computed tomography. The source of the PBMCs was less than 12 ml of fresh peripheral blood. RNA transcripts provided the template for amplifying TCR beta CDR3 regions. First-round RT-PCR relied on HTBI primers, and a second-round multiplex PCR came next. MiXCR, run by TCRdb on the multiplex PCR reads, gives a single entry per CDR3 protein. The sample holds around 670,000 distinct CDR3 sequences; around 40% are singletons and the top ten take roughly 45%.

Study-level points and caveats: Among thyroid clonotypes expanded above 0.001 frequency, most also appeared in blood.

Sequenced input: peripheral blood. The chain combines TRBV9 with TRBJ2-7, with 10 bases that match TRBD2. This clonotype was obtained from an adult man with Graves' ophthalmopathy. The CDR3 reads CASSSHGTSDYEQYF. The CDR3 DNA sequence: TGTGCCAGCAGCTCCCACGGGACTAGCGACTACGAGCAGTACTTC.